The 8 T cell receptor beta chains listed next were all sequenced from one sample in a study of control samples from healthy donors and cancer patients. Clones were read by immunoSEQ multiplex PCR, and TCRdb kept only the in-frame ones, dropping some. The sample yields approximately 140,000 clones, 70% to 90% seen once. The sample consisted of blood. The receptors were sampled from a woman aged 30 to 39 in good health.

A word on this clone: The sample has other DNA sequences that encode this CDR3 too. The gene calls are TRBV30 and TRBJ1-1, with TRBD1 identical over 8 bases. J gave up 1 base and V 1 base, and 2 bases lay outside the gene matches. This CDR3 is 14 amino acids long. Germline V gene lookup returns CDR1 GTSNPN and CDR2 SVGIG (reference sequence). The CDR3 loop reads CAWSAGQGNTEAFF. For the CDR3, the DNA is TGTGCCTGGAGTGCCGGACAGGGGAACACTGAAGCTTTCTTT.

The genes are TRBV29-1 and TRBJ1-2, with D maybe TRBD1 (5 bases). Per the germline V gene, CDR1 is SQVTM and CDR2 is ANQGSEA. Trimming took off 1 base at V and 4 bases at J, with 13 bases between the two ends. CDR3 size: 14 residues. The CDR3 is CSVEVWDGPYGYTF. The CDR3 DNA sequence: TGCAGCGTTGAAGTCTGGGACGGCCCCTATGGCTACACCTTC.

This clone is a singleton in its sample. V usage is TRBV27 and J usage is TRBJ2-7, with 8 nucleotides matching TRBD2. The germline V gene has CDR1 MNHEY and CDR2 SMNVEV (reference sequence). This CDR3 has 16 amino acids. The trim removed 0 bases at V and 3 bases at J, leaving 7 bases unmatched. The CDR3 bases are TGTGCCAGCAGTTTATCAGGGGGACTAGTTAGCTACGAGCAGTACTTC. The encoded protein is CASSLSGGLVSYEQYF.

The sample holds one count of this clone. This chain uses TRBV3-1 (or the pseudogene TRBV3-2) with TRBJ1-2, with D hard to call. This CDR3 has 13 amino acids. Deletions cut 4 bases from V and 8 bases from J, with 14 bases between. The V gene's germline CDR1 is LGHDT and CDR2 YNNKEL (reference sequence). The CDR3 reads CASSRQSSRGYTF. CDR3 in DNA: TGTGCCAGCAGCCGCCAGTCTTCACGGGGCTACACCTTC.

The chain recombines TRBV15 with TRBJ2-3; possible D gene TRBD2, 6 bases. This CDR3 has 16 residues. V lost 4 bases, J lost 9 bases, and 23 bases lay in between. The germline V gene has CDR1 LNHNV and CDR2 YYDKDF (reference sequence). The CDR3 loop reads CATSIRGRGIGGTQYF. The CDR3, as DNA: TGTGCCACCAGCATAAGAGGGCGGGGCATTGGGGGAACGCAGTATTTT.

This chain connects TRBV18 to TRBJ2-1; tentative D call: TRBD2 (5 bases). Germline CDR1 reads KGHSH; CDR2 reads LQKENI. The V gene lost 3 bases and the J gene lost 7 bases, with 16 bases spanning the gap. The CDR3 has 15 amino acids. The CDR3 reads CASSPPGQRRNEQFF. The CDR3 DNA is TGTGCCAGCTCACCCCCGGGCCAAAGGAGGAATGAGCAGTTCTTC.

This clone turned up a few times. At one end the junction does not follow the germline gene, possibly because of a read error. This chain links TRBV6-1 with TRBJ1-2; D might be TRBD1 (5 bases). Germline assignment: CDR1 MNHNS and CDR2 SASEGT. The CDR3 runs 15 residues. Written as DNA, the CDR3 is TGTGCCAGCAGAGAAGACAGTAACGCTAACTATGGCTACACCTTC. As protein: CASREDSNANYGYTF.

The rearrangement uses TRBV6-5 and TRBJ1-4; D uncertain. V lost 10 bases and J lost 5, with 11 bases in between. This CDR3 has 12 amino acids. CDR1 MNHEY and CDR2 SVGAGI come from the germline V gene. The CDR3 DNA sequence: TGTGCCACTACTACAGCAAATGAAAAACTGTTTTTT. This sequence encodes CATTTANEKLFF.